The T cell receptor (beta chain) described here comes from a study of identical twins. One entry per CDR3 protein, called by TCRdb with MiXCR from the 5' RACE reads. The data show about 470,000 distinct CDR3 sequences, more than 20% seen once. J gave up 1 base and V 3 bases, and 7 bases lay outside the gene matches. CDR1 is SGHDN and CDR2 is FVKESK in the germline V gene. This CDR3 has 16 amino acids. Notes on this clonotype: No antigen is known for it.

Study results and limitations: Part of the zero-insertion signal could reflect confounding by invariant MAIT and iNKT cells.

The same sample was also used in a study of T cells expressing NK-cell markers.

Material: CD4+ T cells sorted from blood. V gene TRBV14 combines with J gene TRBJ2-3; 7 bases line up with TRBD2. The TCR was taken from a woman aged 18 to 35 in good health. CDR3 amino acids: CASSQYGAGRTDTQYF. The CDR3 nucleotides are TGTGCCAGCAGCCAGTACGGAGCGGGGCGCACAGATACGCAGTATTTT.